This T cell receptor beta chain came from a study of Ad26.COV2.S vaccination and SARS-CoV-2 variants. Treatment of the sample: 19 received Ad26.COV2.S at low or high dose, single or two shots; 5 received placebo; per-sample allocation not given. Samples came from day 63 after the first vaccine or placebo injection. Method: immunoSEQ multiplex PCR; TCRdb's copy keeps in-frame clones and lacks some. The sample contains about 410,000 clones, around nine tenths of which appear only once. Study-level results: Analyses of TCR breadth and depth may have underestimated total T cell responses. While placebo recipients had lower spike-specific TCR breadth, vaccine recipients had more. The authors reported substantial breadth in spike-specific CD8+ and CD4+ T cell responses after vaccination.

The CDR3 consists of 16 residues. Looked up from germline, CDR1 is LGHNA and CDR2 is YSLEER. Between the trimmed V and J ends, which lost 0 bases and 1 base, there was a span of 10 bases. Comment on this clone: Its antigen remains unidentified.

The chain has TRBV4-3 and TRBJ2-1; D remains unclear. This specimen consisted of peripheral blood, obtained in a trial of Ad26.COV2.S vaccine versus placebo. This clonotype was sampled from a person aged 18 to 59 who received the Ad26.COV2.S COVID-19 vaccine or a placebo. CDR3 bases: TGCGCCAGCAGCCAAGATTGGGGTATGTCCTACAATGAGCAGTTCTTC. This sequence encodes CASSQDWGMSYNEQFF.